Presented here are 15 T cell receptor beta chains from one specimen sequenced in a study of T cells in Graves' hyperthyroidism and ophthalmopathy. The TCR beta CDR3 regions underwent amplification using RNA transcripts as the source. HTBI primers were employed in a first-round RT-PCR of the TCR CDR3. Each CDR3 protein gets one entry after TCRdb re-called the multiplex PCR reads with MiXCR. The table has about 770,000 distinct CDR3 sequences, around 19% seen once; the top ten hold about a sixth. Material for sequencing was blood. All receptors derive from a woman in her 50s with Graves' hyperthyroidism that later progressed to Graves' ophthalmopathy.

This clonotype was found many times. The chain is built from TRBV20-1 and TRBJ2-7, with a tentative D call TRBD2 (6 bases). CDR3 length equals 14 residues. Germline lookup yields CDR1 DFQATT and CDR2 SNEGSKA (reference sequence). Trimming pared 3 bases from V and 6 bases from J, leaving 18 bases between. The CDR3 DNA follows: TGCAGTGCTAGCCGGACTACCCAGAGGGCCGAGCAGTACTTC. Translation gives CSASRTTQRAEQYF.

The rearrangement links TRBV6-2 or TRBV6-3 to TRBJ1-5; unclear D gene. The V gene's germline CDR1 is MNHEY and CDR2 SVGEGT. The V end was cut by 2 bases, the J end by 6 bases, with 11 bases between. CDR3 size: 14 residues. The CDR3 sequence: CASSYVREAQPQHF. The CDR3 coding sequence is TGTGCCAGCAGTTACGTTCGGGAGGCTCAGCCCCAGCATTTT.

This clonotype has a handful of counts. V is TRBV29-1 and J is TRBJ2-2; tentatively, D is TRBD1 (5 bases). The V gene lost 3 bases and the J gene lost 3 bases, with 5 bases spanning the gap. This CDR3 comprises 12 residues. Germline CDR1 is SQVTM and CDR2 is ANQGSEA. The CDR3 loop is CSVDRDTGELFF. The CDR3 DNA sequence: TGCAGCGTTGACAGGGACACCGGGGAGCTGTTTTTT.

The rearrangement joins TRBV5-1 to TRBJ2-5; no clear D gene. This CDR3 has 15 amino acids. V lost 0 bases and J lost 3, with 12 bases in between. Germline CDR1 reads SGHRS; CDR2 reads YFSETQ. CDR3 bases: TGCGCCAGCAGCTTGGAAGGCAGGAGAGAAGAGACCCAGTACTTC. It is translated as CASSLEGRREETQYF.

This clonotype appeared a few times. The V and J genes are TRBV7-3 and TRBJ2-5; 11 positions agree with TRBD1. The trim removed 2 bases at V and 5 bases at J, leaving 4 bases unmatched. This CDR3 has 15 residues. The germline V gene has CDR1 SGHTA and CDR2 FQGTGA. CDR3 sequence: CASSLGQGARETQYF. CDR3 sequence (DNA): TGTGCCAGCAGCTTAGGACAGGGGGCTCGGGAGACCCAGTACTTC.

This clonotype was seen many times. V is TRBV6-1 and J is TRBJ2-5; 9 nucleotides match TRBD2. CDR1 is MNHNS and CDR2 is SASEGT in the germline V gene. Unmatched junction bases numbered 10, after V lost 1 base and J lost 7 bases. The CDR3 is made up of 16 amino acids. CDR3 in amino acids: CASSEGASGAIGTQYF. In DNA, the CDR3 is TGTGCCAGCAGTGAAGGTGCTAGCGGGGCCATTGGGACCCAGTACTTC.

This clonotype was found a few times. This chain connects TRBV2 to TRBJ2-5; D is perhaps TRBD2 (6 bases). The CDR3 contains 13 residues. Trimming took 7 bases from V and 2 from J, leaving 11 bases between them. From germline, CDR1 is SNHLY and CDR2 FYNNEI. The CDR3 DNA follows: TGTGCCAGCACCCCGACTAGACAAGAGACCCAGTACTTC. This encodes CASTPTRQETQYF.

In its sample, this clonotype was seen many times. The chain employs TRBV7-6 and TRBJ1-2; weak D call: TRBD1 (6 bases). Between the trimmed V and J ends, which lost 2 bases and 7 bases, there was a span of 11 bases. The CDR3 contains 13 residues. Germline CDR1 SGHVS, CDR2 FNYEAQ. CDR3 protein: CASSLNRDAGYTF. CDR3 nucleotides: TGTGCCAGCAGCTTAAACAGGGATGCTGGCTACACCTTC.

This clonotype showed up many times. The chain links TRBV2 to TRBJ2-2, with TRBD1 matching 12 bases. The germline V gene has CDR1 SNHLY and CDR2 FYNNEI. Trimming took 7 bases from V and 4 from J; bases not matched to a gene: 7. This CDR3 comprises 16 residues. CDR3 coding DNA: TGTGCCAGCAACCGGGACAGGGGGCAGGGCACCGGGGAGCTGTTTTTT. Translating gives CASNRDRGQGTGELFF.

The chain couples TRBV19 to TRBJ2-6; 11 nucleotides align to TRBD1. The germline gives CDR1 LNHDA, CDR2 SQIVND (reference sequence). The J segment lost 2 bases and the V segment lost 4 bases, leaving 4 bases of the junction unmatched. This CDR3 is 17 amino acids long. The DNA for the CDR3 is TGTGCCAGTAGTAAACCGGGACAGGGGGCTGGGGCCAACGTCCTGACTTTC. This codes for CASSKPGQGAGANVLTF. The full variable domain, its missing parts supplied by reference TRBV19 and TRBJ2-6, is DGGITQSPKYLFRKEGQNVTLSCEQNLNHDAMYWYRQDPGQGLRLIYYSQIVNDFQKGDIAEGYSVSREKKESFPLTVTSAQKNPTAFYLCASSKPGQGAGANVLTFGAGSRLTVL.

The gene calls are TRBV7-9 and TRBJ1-6, with D possibly TRBD1 on 5 matching bases. There are 17 residues in the CDR3. The germline CDR1 and CDR2 sequences are SEHNR and FQNEAQ (reference sequence). The V end lost 1 base, the J end lost 2 bases, and 12 bases lay between the germline ends. The CDR3 bases are TGTGCCAGCAGCTTAGTTAGGGGTTCACCCTATAATTCACCCCTCCACTTT. The encoded protein is CASSLVRGSPYNSPLHF.

V is TRBV2 and J is TRBJ1-6, with no clear D. This CDR3 comprises 15 residues. Germline-derived CDR1 and CDR2 are SNHLY and FYNNEI. Trimming took off 7 bases at V and 1 base at J, with 11 bases between the two ends. CDR3 sequence: CASTPDQSYNSPLHF. DNA for the CDR3: TGTGCCAGCACCCCGGACCAGTCCTATAATTCACCCCTCCACTTT.

This clonotype was seen only a few times. The chain recombines TRBV19 with TRBJ2-2; D possibly matches TRBD1 or TRBD2 (6 bases each). Germline V gene sequence: CDR1 LNHDA, CDR2 SQIVND (reference sequence). V was trimmed by 10 bases and J by 4 bases, leaving 16 bases between them. The CDR3 has 14 residues. Here the CDR3 DNA reads TGTGCCACCAACAAGGGGGGTGGCACCGGGGAGCTGTTTTTT. This translates into CATNKGGGTGELFF.

This clonotype occurred a few times. The rearrangement uses TRBV6-5 and TRBJ1-2; 10 nucleotides agree with TRBD1. With V trimmed by 0 bases and J by 4 bases, 2 bases remained unmatched. This CDR3 spans 15 amino acids. Germline CDR1 and CDR2: MNHEY and SVGAGI. This CDR3 is CASSYSGTGAYGYTF. DNA for the CDR3: TGTGCCAGCAGTTACTCAGGGACAGGGGCCTATGGCTACACCTTC.

The rearrangement uses TRBV2 and TRBJ2-5; no firm D call. The CDR3 is made up of 13 amino acids. The V gene's germline CDR1 is SNHLY and CDR2 FYNNEI. Trimming took 2 bases from V and 5 from J, leaving 9 bases between them. The CDR3 spells CASSELRAETQYF. The DNA for the CDR3 is TGTGCCAGCAGTGAACTACGTGCGGAGACCCAGTACTTC. Complete variable domain (other parts from reference TRBV2 and TRBJ2-5): EPEVTQTPSHQVTQMGQEVILRCVPISNHLYFYWYRQILGQKVEFLVSFYNNEISEKSEIFDDQFSVERPDGSNFTLKIRSTKLEDSAMYFCASSELRAETQYFGPGTRLLVL.